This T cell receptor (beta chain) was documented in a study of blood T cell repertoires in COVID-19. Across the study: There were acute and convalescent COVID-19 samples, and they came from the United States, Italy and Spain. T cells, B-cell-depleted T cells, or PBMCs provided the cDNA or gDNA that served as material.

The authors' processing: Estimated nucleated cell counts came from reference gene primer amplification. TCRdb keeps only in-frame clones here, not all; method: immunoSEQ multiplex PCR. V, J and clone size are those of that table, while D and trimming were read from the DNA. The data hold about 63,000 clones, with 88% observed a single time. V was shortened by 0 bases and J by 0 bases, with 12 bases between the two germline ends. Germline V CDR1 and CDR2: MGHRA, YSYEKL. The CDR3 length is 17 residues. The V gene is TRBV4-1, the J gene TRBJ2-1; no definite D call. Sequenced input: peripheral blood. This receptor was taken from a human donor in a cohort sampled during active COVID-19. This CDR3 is CASSQDFAISSYNEQFF. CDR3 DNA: TGCGCCAGCAGCCAAGATTTCGCGATTAGCTCCTACAATGAGCAGTTCTTC.